The 25 T cell receptor beta chains in this list originate from one sample, sequenced in a study of blood T cell repertoires in COVID-19. The table came from immunoSEQ multiplex PCR; TCRdb's copy has only in-frame clones and leaves some out. The sample consists of more than 100,000 clones, more than 70% of them appearing once. Sequenced material: peripheral blood. These receptors were collected from a man aged 60-69 years with acute or convalescent COVID-19.

As DNA, the CDR3 is TGTGCCAGCAGCCGATTGGAGGAGCGGCGCGAGCAGTACTTC. Its protein product is CASSRLEERREQYF. The gene calls are TRBV7-9 and TRBJ2-7, with a weak D call TRBD2 (5 bases). Germline V gives CDR1 SEHNR, CDR2 FQNEAQ (reference sequence). The V and J ends lost 5 bases and 6 bases respectively, with 17 bases between them. This CDR3 has 14 residues.

The chain uses TRBV15 and TRBJ1-2; the match to TRBD1 covers 7 bases. Trimming at V came to 5 bases and at J to 10 bases, leaving 13 bases not matched to a gene. Germline CDR1 reads LNHNV; CDR2 reads YYDKDF (reference sequence). There are 14 residues in the CDR3. CDR3 sequence: CATSWTTRDSLYTF. The CDR3 coding sequence is TGTGCCACCAGCTGGACTACCCGGGACAGCCTCTACACCTTC.

A few counts support this clone. V gene TRBV6-5 combines with J gene TRBJ1-4; 8 nucleotides match TRBD1. The CDR3 spans 15 residues. V gave up 5 bases and J gave up 8 bases; unmatched junction bases: 10. The germline gives CDR1 MNHEY, CDR2 SVGAGI. CDR3 nucleotide sequence: TGTGCCAGCAGTCCGCGGACAGGGCGTGAAGAAAAACTGTTTTTT. Translated: CASSPRTGREEKLFF.

The rearrangement links TRBV28 to TRBJ2-7; no clear D gene. The CDR3 consists of 11 residues. Trimming left V 5 bases short and J 3 bases short, with 5 bases between. Germline lookup yields CDR1 MDHEN and CDR2 SYDVKM. The DNA for the CDR3 is TGTGCCAGCAGTGTACACTACGAGCAGTACTTC. Its protein is CASSVHYEQYF. The variable domain in full, completed from reference TRBV28 and TRBJ2-7, reads DVKVTQSSRYLVKRTGEKVFLECVQDMDHENMFWYRQDPGLGLRLIYFSYDVKMKEKGDIPEGYSVSREKKERFSLILESASTNQTSMYLCASSVHYEQYFGPGTRLTVT.

The chain links TRBV5-5 to TRBJ1-1, with TRBD1 as a possible D gene (6 bases). This CDR3 has 13 amino acids. Deletions cut 4 bases from V and 6 bases from J, with 13 bases between. Germline lookup yields CDR1 SGHKS and CDR2 YYEKEE (reference sequence). This chain's CDR3 is CASSRGIGAEAFF. In DNA form, the CDR3 reads TGTGCCAGCAGCAGGGGGATTGGGGCTGAAGCTTTCTTT.

In DNA, the CDR3 is TGCGCCAGCAGCCCGACAGGGTTAGGCTACAATGAGCAGTTCTTC. Its translation: CASSPTGLGYNEQFF. V gene TRBV5-1 combines with J gene TRBJ2-1; 7 bases are shared with TRBD1. V was clipped by 4 bases and J by 3 bases; unmatched bases: 7. Germline V CDR1 and CDR2: SGHRS, YFSETQ. The CDR3 is 15 amino acids.

The chain recombines TRBV6-6 with TRBJ1-1; D uncertain. V was clipped by 7 bases and J by 0 bases, with 12 bases between them. CDR1 is MNHNY, CDR2 SVGAGI, per germline (reference sequence). CDR3 length: 14 residues. The CDR3 DNA reads as TGTGCCAGCATTGATCGGGGAGTGAACACTGAAGCTTTCTTT. This codes for CASIDRGVNTEAFF.

This chain connects TRBV9 to TRBJ1-2, with D possibly being TRBD1 (5 bases). The CDR3 length is 14 residues. Germline values: CDR1 SGDLS, CDR2 YYNGEE. Deletions cut 0 bases from V and 5 bases from J, with 11 bases between. For the CDR3, the DNA is TGTGCCAGCAGCGTAGAGACAGCGAGGTATGGCTACACCTTC. Translated, it gives CASSVETARYGYTF.

The chain is built from TRBV7-3 and TRBJ1-2, with D possibly being TRBD1 (5 bases). V was trimmed by 4 bases and J by 2 bases, leaving 11 bases between them. Looked up from germline, CDR1 is SGHTA and CDR2 is FQGTGA. The CDR3 consists of 14 residues. The CDR3 is CASSSSGGNYGYTF. The CDR3, as DNA: TGTGCCAGCAGCTCCTCCGGGGGAAACTATGGCTACACCTTC.

The gene calls are TRBV7-3 and TRBJ2-3, with 11 nucleotides matching TRBD2. Looked up from germline, CDR1 is SGHTA and CDR2 is FQGTGA. Germline trimming cut 5 bases from V and 2 bases from J; bases unmatched to any gene: 3. The CDR3 is 15 amino acids. The CDR3 region is CASSALAGDTDTQYF. CDR3 sequence (DNA): TGTGCCAGCAGCGCACTAGCGGGAGACACAGATACGCAGTATTTT.

This clone was counted a few times. The rearrangement joins TRBV5-1 to TRBJ2-1; D is undetermined. This CDR3 spans 13 amino acids. From germline, CDR1 is SGHRS and CDR2 YFSETQ. The V end lost 4 bases, the J end lost 5 bases, and 10 bases lay between the germline ends. The CDR3 coding sequence is TGCGCCAGCAGCGGGTTAGCCCACAATGAGCAGTTCTTC. Translating it yields CASSGLAHNEQFF. The full variable domain, with the rest looked up from reference TRBV5-1 and TRBJ2-1, is KAGVTQTPRYLIKTRGQQVTLSCSPISGHRSVSWYQQTPGQGLQFLFEYFSETQRNKGNFPGRFSGRQFSNSRSEMNVSTLELGDSALYLCASSGLAHNEQFFGPGTRLTVL.

The chain recombines TRBV6-1 with TRBJ2-2; 13 nucleotides agree with TRBD2. The J segment lost 5 bases and the V segment lost 2 bases, leaving 2 bases of the junction unmatched. The length of the CDR3 is 16 residues. Germline values: CDR1 MNHNS, CDR2 SASEGT. CDR3 sequence: CASSESTSGGTGELFF. As DNA, the CDR3 is TGTGCCAGCAGTGAATCGACTAGCGGGGGGACCGGGGAGCTGTTTTTT.

The chain is built from TRBV9 and TRBJ1-4, with 11 bases lining up with TRBD1. Germline V CDR1 and CDR2: SGDLS, YYNGEE. The CDR3 covers 19 residues. With V trimmed by 4 bases and J by 3 bases, 14 bases remained unmatched. CDR3 DNA: TGTGCCAGCAGCCCCCGCCCCGGGACAGGGGGTTTATCTAATGAAAAACTGTTTTTT. This encodes CASSPRPGTGGLSNEKLFF. Supplemented by reference TRBV9 and TRBJ1-4, the full variable domain reads DSGVTQTPKHLITATGQRVTLRCSPRSGDLSVYWYQQSLDQGLQFLIQYYNGEERAKGNILERFSAQQFPDLHSELNLSSLELGDSALYFCASSPRPGTGGLSNEKLFFGSGTQLSVL.

CDR3 DNA: TGTGCCAGCAGCTTGGACAGTCGCGAGCAGTTCTTC. It yields the protein CASSLDSREQFF. The chain combines TRBV5-5 with TRBJ2-1; no clear D gene. The germline V gene encodes CDR1 SGHKS and CDR2 YYEKEE (reference sequence). The CDR3 length is 12 residues. V lost 0 bases, J lost 10 bases, and 8 bases lay in between.

This clone was counted a few times. This chain joins TRBV13 and TRBJ1-3; unclear D gene. This CDR3 is built from 13 residues. V lost 1 base to trimming and J lost 9 bases, with 10 bases between them. Germline V gene lookup returns CDR1 PRHDT and CDR2 FYEKMQ (reference sequence). The CDR3 bases are TGTGCCAGCAGCTTAGTTACCCGGGGCACCATATATTTT. Protein: CASSLVTRGTIYF.

The V call is TRBV18, the J call TRBJ1-2; D perhaps matches TRBD1 (6 bases). The CDR3 loop spans 14 amino acids. Germline values: CDR1 KGHSH, CDR2 LQKENI. Trimming stripped 0 bases from V and 4 bases from J, with 9 bases between. DNA for the CDR3: TGTGCCAGCTCACCACCAGGGGGACCCTATGGCTACACCTTC. Protein product: CASSPPGGPYGYTF.

The gene calls are TRBV24-1 and TRBJ2-7, with D perhaps matching TRBD2 (7 bases). CDR1 and CDR2 from the germline V gene are KGHDR and SFDVKD. CDR3 length equals 19 residues. V lost 1 base and J 2 bases, leaving 23 bases between the germline ends. In DNA form, the CDR3 reads TGTGCCACCAGTGATTTAAGGGGGAGGGCCGATCTGGGTCCCTACGAGCAGTACTTC. Translation gives CATSDLRGRADLGPYEQYF.

The chain employs TRBV5-4 and TRBJ2-7, with 7 bases identical to TRBD1. This CDR3 is 13 amino acids long. Per germline, CDR1 SGHNT and CDR2 YYREEE (reference sequence). With 4 bases clipped from V and 3 bases from J, the junction kept 4 bases outside the gene matches. CDR3 in DNA: TGTGCCAGCAGCCCCCGGGACAGCTACGAGCAGTACTTC. It codes for CASSPRDSYEQYF.

The chain employs TRBV12-2 and TRBJ2-7; the D call of TRBD2 is as the table states it, not checked on the DNA. TRBV12-2 corresponds to a pseudogene. The CDR3 runs 17 residues. The CDR3 sequence is CASRSSGTSGRPHEQYF. The CDR3 DNA follows: TGTGCAAGTCGCTCTTCCGGGACTAGCGGGAGGCCCCACGAGCAGTACTTC.

The J gene is TRBJ2-7, the V gene TRBV12-3 or TRBV12-4, with a tentative D call TRBD1 (5 bases). The V gene lost 7 bases and the J gene lost 6 bases, with 16 bases spanning the gap. This CDR3 has 13 residues. CDR3 amino acids: CASTPTASGEQYF. The CDR3 DNA reads as TGTGCCAGCACCCCGACAGCATCCGGCGAGCAGTACTTC.

This clone was counted a single time. The V gene is TRBV2, the J gene TRBJ2-1; D remains ambiguous. CDR3 length: 16 amino acids. CDR1 SNHLY and CDR2 FYNNEI come from the germline V gene. The V end was cut by 6 bases, the J end by 0 bases, with 15 bases between. CDR3 loop: CASSVRGRGSYNEQFF. CDR3 in DNA: TGTGCCAGCAGCGTTAGAGGAAGAGGCTCCTACAATGAGCAGTTCTTC.

The rearrangement links TRBV9 to TRBJ2-2, with a tentative D call TRBD1 (5 bases). Trimming cost V 1 base and J 7 bases, with 11 bases left between them. The CDR3 has 14 residues. Germline values: CDR1 SGDLS, CDR2 YYNGEE. In DNA, the CDR3 is TGTGCCAGCAGCGTAAAAGGGGCTGGCGGGGAGCTGTTTTTT. Translated: CASSVKGAGGELFF.

The chain recombines TRBV9 with TRBJ2-7; a weak D match, TRBD1 (6 bases). The V gene lost 3 bases and the J gene lost 0 bases, with 19 bases spanning the gap. The CDR3 consists of 17 residues. Germline CDR1 SGDLS, CDR2 YYNGEE. For the CDR3, the DNA is TGTGCCAGCAGCGGAGGCTCCGGGACACTCTTCTCCTACGAGCAGTACTTC. Residues: CASSGGSGTLFSYEQYF.

This sequence joins TRBV9 and TRBJ1-3; D is undetermined. Germline CDR1 SGDLS, CDR2 YYNGEE. Trimming removed 0 bases from V and 0 bases from J, with 4 bases in between. The CDR3 is 14 residues long. CDR3 residues: CASSVDNSGNTIYF. CDR3 sequence (DNA): TGTGCCAGCAGCGTAGACAACTCTGGAAACACCATATATTTT.

V and J are TRBV7-6 and TRBJ2-7; 13 bases match TRBD2. V was clipped by 5 bases and J by 6 bases; unmatched bases: 7. The CDR3 is made up of 15 amino acids. The germline gives CDR1 SGHVS, CDR2 FNYEAQ. This CDR3 is CASSAGTSGAFEQYF. Written as DNA, the CDR3 is TGTGCCAGCAGCGCCGGGACTAGCGGGGCGTTCGAGCAGTACTTC. The whole variable domain, remainder taken from reference TRBV7-6 and TRBJ2-7, is GAGVSQSPRYKVTKRGQDVALRCDPISGHVSLYWYRQALGQGPEFLTYFNYEAQQDKSGLPNDRFSAERPEGSISTLTIQRTEQRDSAMYRCASSAGTSGAFEQYFGPGTRLTVT.